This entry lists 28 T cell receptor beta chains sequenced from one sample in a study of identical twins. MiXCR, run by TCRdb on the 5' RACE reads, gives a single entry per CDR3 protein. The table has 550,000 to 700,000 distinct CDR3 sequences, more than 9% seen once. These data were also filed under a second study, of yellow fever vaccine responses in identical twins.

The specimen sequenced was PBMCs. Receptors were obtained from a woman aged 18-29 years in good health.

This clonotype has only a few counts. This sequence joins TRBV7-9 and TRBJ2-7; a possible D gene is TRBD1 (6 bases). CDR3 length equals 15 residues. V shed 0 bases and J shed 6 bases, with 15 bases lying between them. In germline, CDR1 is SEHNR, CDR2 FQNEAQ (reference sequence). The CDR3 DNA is TGTGCCAGCAGCTTAGCCCCCGCAGGGGCGATCGAGCAGTACTTC. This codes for CASSLAPAGAIEQYF.

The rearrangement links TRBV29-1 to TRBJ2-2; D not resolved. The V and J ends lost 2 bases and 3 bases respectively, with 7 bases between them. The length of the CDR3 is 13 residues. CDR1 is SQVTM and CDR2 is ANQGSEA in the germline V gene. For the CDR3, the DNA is TGCAGCGTTGAAACGCGTTACACCGGGGAGCTGTTTTTT. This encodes CSVETRYTGELFF.

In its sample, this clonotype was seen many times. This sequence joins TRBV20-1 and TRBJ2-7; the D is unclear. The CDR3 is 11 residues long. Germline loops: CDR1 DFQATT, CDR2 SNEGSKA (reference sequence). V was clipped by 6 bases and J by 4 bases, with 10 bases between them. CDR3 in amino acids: CSAAVEYEQYF. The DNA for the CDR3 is TGCAGTGCCGCAGTGGAGTACGAGCAGTACTTC.

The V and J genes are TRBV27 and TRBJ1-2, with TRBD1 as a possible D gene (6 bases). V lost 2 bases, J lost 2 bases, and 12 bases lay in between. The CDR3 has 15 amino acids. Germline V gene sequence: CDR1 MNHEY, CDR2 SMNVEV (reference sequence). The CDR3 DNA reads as TGTGCCAGCAGTTTAGAATTTGGACAGAACTATGGCTACACCTTC. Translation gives CASSLEFGQNYGYTF.

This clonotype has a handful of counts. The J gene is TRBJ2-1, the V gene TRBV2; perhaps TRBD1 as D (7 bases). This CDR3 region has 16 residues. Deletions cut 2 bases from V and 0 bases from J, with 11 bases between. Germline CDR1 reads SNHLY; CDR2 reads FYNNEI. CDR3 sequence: CASSEQGGPSYNEQFF. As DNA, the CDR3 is TGTGCCAGCAGTGAACAGGGGGGACCCTCCTACAATGAGCAGTTCTTC.

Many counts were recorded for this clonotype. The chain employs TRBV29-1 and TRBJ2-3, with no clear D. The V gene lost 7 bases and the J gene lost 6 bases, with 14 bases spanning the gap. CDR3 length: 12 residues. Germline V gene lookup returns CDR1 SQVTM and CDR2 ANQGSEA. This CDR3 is CSGQANGDTQYF. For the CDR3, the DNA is TGCAGCGGCCAGGCGAACGGCGATACGCAGTATTTT.

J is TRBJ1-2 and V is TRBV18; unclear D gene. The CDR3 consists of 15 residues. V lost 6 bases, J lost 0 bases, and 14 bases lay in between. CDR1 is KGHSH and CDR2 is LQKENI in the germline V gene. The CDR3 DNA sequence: TGTGCCAGCTCCCCAAGGGCAGAAGCTAACTATGGCTACACCTTC. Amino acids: CASSPRAEANYGYTF.

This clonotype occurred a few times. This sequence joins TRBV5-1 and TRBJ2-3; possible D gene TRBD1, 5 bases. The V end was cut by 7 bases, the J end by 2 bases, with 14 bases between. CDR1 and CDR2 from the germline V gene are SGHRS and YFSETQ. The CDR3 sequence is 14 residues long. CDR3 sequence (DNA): TGCGCCAGCGGTCAGGGTGTTAACACAGATACGCAGTATTTT. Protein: CASGQGVNTDTQYF.

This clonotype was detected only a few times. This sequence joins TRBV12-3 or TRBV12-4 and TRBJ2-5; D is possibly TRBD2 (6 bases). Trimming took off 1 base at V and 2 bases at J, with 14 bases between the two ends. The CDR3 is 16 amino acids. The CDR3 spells CASSLGDLKTQETQYF. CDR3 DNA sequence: TGTGCCAGCAGTTTAGGGGACTTAAAGACACAAGAGACCCAGTACTTC.

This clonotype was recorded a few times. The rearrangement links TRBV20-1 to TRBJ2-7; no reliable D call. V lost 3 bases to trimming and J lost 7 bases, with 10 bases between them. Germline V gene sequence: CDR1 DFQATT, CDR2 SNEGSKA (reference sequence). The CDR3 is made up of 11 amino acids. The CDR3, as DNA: TGCAGTGCTAGTAGCCTGGATGAGCAGTACTTC. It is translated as CSASSLDEQYF.

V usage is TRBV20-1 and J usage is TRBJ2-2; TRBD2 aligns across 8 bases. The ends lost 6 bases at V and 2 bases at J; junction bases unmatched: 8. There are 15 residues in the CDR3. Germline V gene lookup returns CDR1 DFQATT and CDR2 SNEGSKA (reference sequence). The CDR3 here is CSARDGGVNTGELFF. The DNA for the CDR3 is TGCAGTGCAAGGGACGGGGGGGTAAACACCGGGGAGCTGTTTTTT.

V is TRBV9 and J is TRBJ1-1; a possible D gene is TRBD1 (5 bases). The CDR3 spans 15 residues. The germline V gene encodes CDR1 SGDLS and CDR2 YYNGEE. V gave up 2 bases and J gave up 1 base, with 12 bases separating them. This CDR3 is CASSVAGTPNTEAFF. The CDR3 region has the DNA TGTGCCAGCAGCGTGGCGGGGACCCCGAACACTGAAGCTTTCTTT.

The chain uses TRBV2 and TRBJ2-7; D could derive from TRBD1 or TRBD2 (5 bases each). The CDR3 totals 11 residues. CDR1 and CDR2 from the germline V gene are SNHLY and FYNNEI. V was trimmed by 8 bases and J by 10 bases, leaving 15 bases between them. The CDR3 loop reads CASRSGSVQYF. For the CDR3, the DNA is TGTGCCAGCCGGTCAGGGAGCGTTCAGTACTTC.

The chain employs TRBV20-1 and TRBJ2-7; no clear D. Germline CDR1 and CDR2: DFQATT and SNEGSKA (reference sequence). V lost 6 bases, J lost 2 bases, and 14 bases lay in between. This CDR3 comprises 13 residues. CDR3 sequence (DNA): TGCAGTGCCAACCCGGCAGCAACCTACGAGCAGTACTTC. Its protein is CSANPAATYEQYF.

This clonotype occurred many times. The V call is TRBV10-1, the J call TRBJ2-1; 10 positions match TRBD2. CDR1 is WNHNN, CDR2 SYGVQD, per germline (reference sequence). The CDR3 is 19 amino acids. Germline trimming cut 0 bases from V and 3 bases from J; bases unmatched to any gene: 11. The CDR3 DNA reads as TGCGCCAGCAGTGAGTCGGGGTCACCGGGACTAGCGATCTACAATGAGCAGTTCTTC. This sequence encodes CASSESGSPGLAIYNEQFF.

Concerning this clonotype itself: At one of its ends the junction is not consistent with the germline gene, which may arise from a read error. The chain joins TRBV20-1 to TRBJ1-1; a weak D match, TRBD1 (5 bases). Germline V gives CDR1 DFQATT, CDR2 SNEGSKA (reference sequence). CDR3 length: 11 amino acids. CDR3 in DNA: TGCAGCGCTAATAGGGGAACTGAAGCTTTCTTT. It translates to CSANRGTEAFF.

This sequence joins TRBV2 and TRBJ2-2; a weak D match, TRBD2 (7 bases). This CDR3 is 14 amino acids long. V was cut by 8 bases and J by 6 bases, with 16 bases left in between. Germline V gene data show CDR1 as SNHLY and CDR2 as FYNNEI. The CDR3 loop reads CASGRDTRPGELFF. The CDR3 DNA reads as TGTGCCAGCGGGAGGGACACACGTCCCGGGGAGCTGTTTTTT.

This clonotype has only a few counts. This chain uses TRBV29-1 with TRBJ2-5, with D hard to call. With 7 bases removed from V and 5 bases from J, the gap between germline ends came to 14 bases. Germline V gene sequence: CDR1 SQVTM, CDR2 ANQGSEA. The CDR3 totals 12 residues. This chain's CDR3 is CSAGPNKETQYF. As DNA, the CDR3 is TGCAGCGCCGGACCCAACAAGGAGACCCAGTACTTC. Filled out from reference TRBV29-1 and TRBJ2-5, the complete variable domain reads SAVISQKPSRDICQRGTSLTIQCQVDSQVTMMFWYRQQPGQSLTLIATANQGSEATYESGFVIDKFPISRPNLTFSTLTVSNMSPEDSSIYLCSAGPNKETQYFGPGTRLLVL.

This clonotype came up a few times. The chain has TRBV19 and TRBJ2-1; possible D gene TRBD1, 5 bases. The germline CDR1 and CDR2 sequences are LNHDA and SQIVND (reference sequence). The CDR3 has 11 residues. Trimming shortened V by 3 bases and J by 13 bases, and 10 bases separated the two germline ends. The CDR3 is CASSMGQGQFF. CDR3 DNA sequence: TGTGCCAGTAGTATGGGGCAGGGACAGTTCTTC.

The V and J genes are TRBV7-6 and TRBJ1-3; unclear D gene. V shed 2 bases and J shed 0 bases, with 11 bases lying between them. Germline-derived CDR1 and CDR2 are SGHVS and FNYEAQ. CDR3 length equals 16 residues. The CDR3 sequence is CASSLYGASSGNTIYF. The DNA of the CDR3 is TGTGCCAGCAGCTTATATGGCGCGAGCTCTGGAAACACCATATATTTT. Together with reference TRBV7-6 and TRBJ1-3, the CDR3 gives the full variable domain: GAGVSQSPRYKVTKRGQDVALRCDPISGHVSLYWYRQALGQGPEFLTYFNYEAQQDKSGLPNDRFSAERPEGSISTLTIQRTEQRDSAMYRCASSLYGASSGNTIYFGEGSWLTVV.

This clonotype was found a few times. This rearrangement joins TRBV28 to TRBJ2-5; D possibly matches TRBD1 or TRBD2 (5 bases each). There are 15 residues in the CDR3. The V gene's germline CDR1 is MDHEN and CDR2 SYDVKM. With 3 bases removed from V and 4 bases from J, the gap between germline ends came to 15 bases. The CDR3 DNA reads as TGTGCCAGCAGTTTCAGGGAGAGAATAAGAGAGACCCAGTACTTC. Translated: CASSFRERIRETQYF. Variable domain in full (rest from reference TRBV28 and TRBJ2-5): DVKVTQSSRYLVKRTGEKVFLECVQDMDHENMFWYRQDPGLGLRLIYFSYDVKMKEKGDIPEGYSVSREKKERFSLILESASTNQTSMYLCASSFRERIRETQYFGPGTRLLVL.

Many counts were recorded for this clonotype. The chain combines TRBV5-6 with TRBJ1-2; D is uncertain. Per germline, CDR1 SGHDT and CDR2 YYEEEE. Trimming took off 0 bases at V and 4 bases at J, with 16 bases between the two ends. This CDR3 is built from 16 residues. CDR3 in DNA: TGTGCCAGCAGCTTGGTTCGGCGGCGACCCATCTATGGCTACACCTTC. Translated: CASSLVRRRPIYGYTF. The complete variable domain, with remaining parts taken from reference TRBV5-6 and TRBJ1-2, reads DAGVTQSPTHLIKTRGQQVTLRCSPKSGHDTVSWYQQALGQGPQFIFQYYEEEERQRGNFPDRFSGHQFPNYSSELNVNALLLGDSALYLCASSLVRRRPIYGYTFGSGTRLTVV.

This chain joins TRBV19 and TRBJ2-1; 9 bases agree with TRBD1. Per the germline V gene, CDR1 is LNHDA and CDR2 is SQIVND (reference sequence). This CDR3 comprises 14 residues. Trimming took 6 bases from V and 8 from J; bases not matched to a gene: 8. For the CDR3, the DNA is TGTGCCAGTAGCCGTGGGACAGGGATCGATGAGCAGTTCTTC. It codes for CASSRGTGIDEQFF.

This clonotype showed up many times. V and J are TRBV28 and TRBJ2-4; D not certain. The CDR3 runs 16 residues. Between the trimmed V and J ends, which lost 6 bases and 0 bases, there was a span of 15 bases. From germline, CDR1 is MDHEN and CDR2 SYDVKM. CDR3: CASSPRSAVAKNIQYF. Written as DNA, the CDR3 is TGTGCCAGCAGCCCCAGAAGTGCCGTAGCCAAAAACATTCAGTACTTC.

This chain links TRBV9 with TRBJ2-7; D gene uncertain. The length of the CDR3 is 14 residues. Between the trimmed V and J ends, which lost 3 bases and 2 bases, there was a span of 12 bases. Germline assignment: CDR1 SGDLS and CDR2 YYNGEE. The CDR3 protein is CASSASGKAYEQYF. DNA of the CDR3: TGTGCCAGCAGCGCCTCGGGCAAAGCCTACGAGCAGTACTTC.

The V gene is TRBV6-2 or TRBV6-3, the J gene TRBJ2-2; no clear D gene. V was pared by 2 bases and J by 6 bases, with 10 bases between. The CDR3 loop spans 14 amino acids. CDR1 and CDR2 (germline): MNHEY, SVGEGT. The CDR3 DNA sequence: TGTGCCAGCAGTTACGCCCGGTGGGCCGGGGAGCTGTTTTTT. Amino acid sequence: CASSYARWAGELFF.

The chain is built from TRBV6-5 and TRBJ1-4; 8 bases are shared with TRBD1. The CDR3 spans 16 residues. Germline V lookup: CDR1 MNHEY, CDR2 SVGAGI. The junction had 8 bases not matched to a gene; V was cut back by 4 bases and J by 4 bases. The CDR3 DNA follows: TGTGCCAGCAGTTGGGGGCAGGGGGCCGGTAATGAAAAACTGTTTTTT. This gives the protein CASSWGQGAGNEKLFF.

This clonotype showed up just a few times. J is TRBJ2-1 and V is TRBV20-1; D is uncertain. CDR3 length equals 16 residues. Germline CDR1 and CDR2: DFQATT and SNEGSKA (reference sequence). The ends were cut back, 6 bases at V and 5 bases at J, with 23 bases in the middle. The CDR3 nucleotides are TGCAGTGCGGAAGCCAGACTGGTGGGGATAAACAATGAGCAGTTCTTC. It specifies CSAEARLVGINNEQFF.